This T cell receptor (beta chain) was identified in a study of siplizumab effects on memory and regulatory T cells. Study findings and constraints: It was never confirmed that proliferating Tregs from siplizumab cultures were suppressive. Greater diversity than memory cells seemed evident in naive T cells, which also appeared to be major alloresponse contributors. In roughly 80-96% of proliferating CD4+ or CD8+ clones, a naive or memory phenotype could not be assigned.

Sequenced by immunoSEQ multiplex PCR; TCRdb stores in-frame clones only, minus some. The sample lists over 95,000 clones, 80% to 95% seen once, with over 0.15% in the top ten. For this clone: As yet, its antigen is unknown.

The receptor comes from a human donor in good health. The sequencing input was non-Treg CD4+ T cells sorted from blood.

This CDR3 reads CASRKQGALGNGYTF. As DNA, the CDR3 is TGTGCCAGCAGGAAACAGGGCGCCCTTGGTAATGGCTACACCTTC. The J gene is TRBJ1-2, the V gene TRBV6-5, with D possibly matching TRBD1 (6 bases). From germline, CDR1 is MNHEY and CDR2 SVGAGI. Trimming removed 6 bases from V and 6 bases from J, with 20 bases in between. This CDR3 is 15 amino acids long.